Listed below are T cell receptor beta chains from one sample, sequenced in a study of blood T cell repertoires in COVID-19. Clones were sequenced by immunoSEQ multiplex PCR, and TCRdb holds only the in-frame ones, with some missing. The sample carries 200,000 to 250,000 clones, 65% to 90% recorded once. Sequencing was carried out using PBMCs or T cells enriched from blood (not recorded which). Receptor source: a woman in her 50s with acute COVID-19. Both conserved end residues are part of each CDR3. A D gene is named only where the DNA matches it firmly. Some rows mark clone size as missing; the rest say once, few, many or name a class of expanded clone.

D,J,size,V,DNA,CDR3
NA,TRBJ1-4,few,TRBV7-8,TGTGCCAGCAGCTTCGGCCCGGACAGACAAAATGAAAAACTGTTTTTT,CASSFGPDRQNEKLFF
NA,TRBJ1-1,NA,TRBV4-3,TGCGCCAGCAGCCAAGATGTGGTCGGCGGATACACTGAAGCTTTCTTT,CASSQDVVGGYTEAFF
NA,TRBJ1-2,NA,TRBV18,TGTGCCAGCTCACCAGAGTTGGCAGGGGCAGGCTACACCTTC,CASSPELAGAGYTF
NA,TRBJ1-5,few,TRBV19,TGTGCCAGCAACCAGGGAAATCAGCCCCAGCATTTT,CASNQGNQPQHF
TRBD2,TRBJ2-3,NA,TRBV7-2,TGTGCCAGCAGCCACTGGACTAGCGGGGGGGTGGCAGATACGCAGTATTTT,CASSHWTSGGVADTQYF
TRBD1,TRBJ1-2,few,TRBV18,TGTGCCAGCTCACCACAGGACAGGGGGCCCCATCCACATGGCTACACCTTC,CASSPQDRGPHPHGYTF
TRBD1,TRBJ1-1,NA,TRBV18,TGTGCCAGCTCACCGGGGACAGCCTTCACTGAAGCTTTCTTT,CASSPGTAFTEAFF
TRBD1,TRBJ1-1,NA,TRBV4-3,TGCGCCAGCAGCGTTATACAGGGGGGGACTGAAGCTTTCTTT,CASSVIQGGTEAFF
TRBD1,TRBJ1-2,NA,TRBV7-2,TGTGCCAGCAGCTTAGGGGCAGGGGGCTCGTGGGGCTACACCTTC,CASSLGAGGSWGYTF
TRBD1,TRBJ1-4,once,TRBV5-1,TGCGCCAGCAGCTGGACAGGGGGAGTCGCAACTAATGAAAAACTGTTTTTT,CASSWTGGVATNEKLFF
NA,TRBJ1-5,NA,TRBV6-5,TGTGCCAGCAGATCCAGGGTAGGGCAGCCCCAGCATTTT,CASRSRVGQPQHF
TRBD1,TRBJ1-1,many,TRBV9,TGTGCCAGCAGCGTAGGGACAGGGGGTTTTGAAGCTTTCTTT,CASSVGTGGFEAFF
NA,TRBJ1-2,few,TRBV30,TGTGCCTGGAGTGCGGGGTTCGATGGCTACACCTTC,CAWSAGFDGYTF
TRBD1,TRBJ1-6,once,TRBV9,TGTGCCAGCAGCGTCGGGGACAGGGGCTATAATTCACCCCTCCACTTT,CASSVGDRGYNSPLHF